This T cell receptor beta chain was sequenced during a study of cytomegalovirus exposure and HLA in healthy donors. Overall study findings and caveats: The dataset shows that most TCR sequences were rare, while some public TCRs occurred in many donors. What was likely a sequencing artifact was a cluster of highly shared sequence variants.

PCR amplification relied on 60 Vbeta primers (plus 13 Jbeta primers). Measured with immunoSEQ multiplex PCR; TCRdb has only the in-frame clones, and not every one. The sample carries fewer than 55,000 clones, around 72% recorded once. Losses at the gene ends were 8 bases for V and 6 bases for J; bases not matched to a gene: 10. This CDR3 is built from 14 residues. Germline V lookup: CDR1 SEHNR, CDR2 FQNEAQ (reference sequence). Concerning this clone itself: As yet, its antigen is unknown.

This chain uses TRBV7-9 with TRBJ1-2; 9 nucleotides align to TRBD1. The TCR comes from a woman in her fifties or sixties in good health and CMV-seropositive. Sequenced input: PBMCs. The CDR3 coding sequence is TGTGCCAGCTCCTCCGAGGGACAGGGTAATGGCTACACCTTC. This translates into CASSSEGQGNGYTF.